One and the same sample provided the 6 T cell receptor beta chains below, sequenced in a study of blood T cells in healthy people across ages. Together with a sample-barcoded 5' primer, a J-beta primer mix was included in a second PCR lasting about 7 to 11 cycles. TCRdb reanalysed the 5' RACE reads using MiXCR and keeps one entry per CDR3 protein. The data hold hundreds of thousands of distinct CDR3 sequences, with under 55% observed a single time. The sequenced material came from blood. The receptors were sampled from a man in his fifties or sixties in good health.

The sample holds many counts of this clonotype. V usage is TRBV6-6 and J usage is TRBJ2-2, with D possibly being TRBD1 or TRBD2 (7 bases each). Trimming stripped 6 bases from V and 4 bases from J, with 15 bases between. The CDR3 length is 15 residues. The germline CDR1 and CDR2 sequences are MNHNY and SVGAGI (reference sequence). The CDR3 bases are TGTGCCAGCAGGGGAGGGGGCGTAGGCACCGGGGAGCTGTTTTTT. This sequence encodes CASRGGGVGTGELFF.

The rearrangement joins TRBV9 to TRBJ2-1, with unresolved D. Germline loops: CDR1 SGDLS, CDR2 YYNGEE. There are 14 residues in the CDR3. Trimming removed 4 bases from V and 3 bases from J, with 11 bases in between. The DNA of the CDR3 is TGTGCCAGCAGCAGCCCGCAGGTCTACAATGAGCAGTTCTTC. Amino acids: CASSSPQVYNEQFF.

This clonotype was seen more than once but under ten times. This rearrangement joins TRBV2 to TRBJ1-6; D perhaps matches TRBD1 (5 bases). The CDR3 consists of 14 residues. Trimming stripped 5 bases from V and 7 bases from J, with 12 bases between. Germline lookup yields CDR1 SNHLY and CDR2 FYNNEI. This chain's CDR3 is CASSWDGPNSPLHF. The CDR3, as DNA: TGTGCCAGCAGTTGGGACGGCCCGAATTCACCCCTCCACTTT.

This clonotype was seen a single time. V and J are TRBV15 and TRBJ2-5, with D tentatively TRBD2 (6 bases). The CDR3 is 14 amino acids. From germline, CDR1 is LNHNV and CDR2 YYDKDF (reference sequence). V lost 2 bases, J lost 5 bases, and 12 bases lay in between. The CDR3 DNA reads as TGTGCCACCAGCAGATGGGGGGATCGGGAGACCCAGTACTTC. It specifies CATSRWGDRETQYF. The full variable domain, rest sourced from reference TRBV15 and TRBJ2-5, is DAMVIQNPRYQVTQFGKPVTLSCSQTLNHNVMYWYQQKSSQAPKLLFHYYDKDFNNEADTPDNFQSRRPNTSFCFLDIRSPGLGDTAMYLCATSRWGDRETQYFGPGTRLLVL.

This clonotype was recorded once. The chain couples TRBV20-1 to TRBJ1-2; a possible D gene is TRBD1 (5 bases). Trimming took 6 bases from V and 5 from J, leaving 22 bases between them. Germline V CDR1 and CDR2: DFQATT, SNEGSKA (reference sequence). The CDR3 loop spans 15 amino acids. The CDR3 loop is CSAKEGRWGPYGYTF. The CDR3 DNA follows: TGCAGTGCCAAAGAGGGCCGCTGGGGCCCTTATGGCTACACCTTC.

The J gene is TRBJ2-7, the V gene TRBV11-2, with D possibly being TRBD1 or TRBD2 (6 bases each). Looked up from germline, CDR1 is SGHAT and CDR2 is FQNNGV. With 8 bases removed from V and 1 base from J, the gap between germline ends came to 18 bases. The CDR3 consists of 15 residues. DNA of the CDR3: TGTGCCAGCTCCCGGGGGCCTTCGGGGTCCTACGAGCAGTACTTC. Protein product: CASSRGPSGSYEQYF.